This paragraph covers one TCR beta chain sequence. Here immunoSEQ multiplex PCR was the method, and the copy in TCRdb shows in-frame clones only, minus some. Of 30,000 to 45,000 clones listed, 82% are singletons. The data are from a study of OX40 agonist ivuxolimab in advanced cancers. V was trimmed by 6 bases and J by 4 bases, leaving 4 bases between them. The germline gives CDR1 MDHEN, CDR2 SYDVKM. The CDR3 sequence is 11 residues long. V gene TRBV28 combines with J gene TRBJ2-1, with D hard to call. Sequencing used CD4+ or CD8+ T cells sorted from blood, obtained in a trial of the OX40 agonist ivuxolimab. The clonotype originates from an adult with an advanced solid tumor such as melanoma, head and neck, liver or kidney cancer. The DNA of the CDR3 is TGTGCCAGCAGGGTATACAATGAGCAGTTCTTC. This gives the protein CASRVYNEQFF.